The 19 T cell receptor beta chains below all came from one sample that was sequenced in a study of technical replicates of blood from a few donors. Profiling relied on immunoSEQ multiplex PCR, and the TCRdb table lists in-frame clones only, not all of them. The sample shows 75,000 to 90,000 clones, 95% to 98% of them seen only once. The sequenced material came from T cells isolated from PBMCs. All receptors come from a human donor in good health.

V and J are TRBV4-3 and TRBJ2-7; D gene unclear. CDR1 is LGHNA, CDR2 YSLEER, per germline. Trimming removed 2 bases at V and 1 base at J, with 6 bases between. This CDR3 spans 13 amino acids. The CDR3: CASSQKLSYEQYF. The CDR3 DNA follows: TGCGCCAGCAGCCAAAAGCTATCCTACGAGCAGTACTTC.

V and J are TRBV27 and TRBJ1-1; unclear D gene. This CDR3 has 14 residues. The germline V gene encodes CDR1 MNHEY and CDR2 SMNVEV (reference sequence). The germline V and J ends were trimmed by 3 bases and 5 bases, with 13 bases remaining between them. CDR3 loop: CASSFHDSMTEAFF. The CDR3 coding sequence is TGTGCCAGCAGTTTTCACGACTCGATGACTGAAGCTTTCTTT.

The chain employs TRBV9 and TRBJ2-7; 7 bases fit TRBD2. Germline CDR1 is SGDLS and CDR2 is YYNGEE. V lost 2 bases and J lost 0; bases outside the gene matches: 8. The CDR3 sequence is 16 residues long. The CDR3 DNA reads as TGTGCCAGCAGCGTGGGACCTAGCGGCGCCTCCTACGAGCAGTACTTC. This encodes CASSVGPSGASYEQYF.

V and J are TRBV9 and TRBJ2-5; TRBD2 is a possible D gene (6 bases). Deletions cut 0 bases from V and 2 bases from J, with 14 bases between. The CDR3 contains 16 residues. Germline lookup yields CDR1 SGDLS and CDR2 YYNGEE. In DNA form, the CDR3 reads TGTGCCAGCAGCGTAGAGGAGGGAGGCTTGCAAGAGACCCAGTACTTC. Translated: CASSVEEGGLQETQYF.

The rearrangement uses TRBV7-9 and TRBJ1-5, with 10 nucleotides matching TRBD1. Germline V gene lookup returns CDR1 SEHNR and CDR2 FQNEAQ (reference sequence). The CDR3 consists of 18 residues. The ends lost 5 bases at V and 2 bases at J; junction bases unmatched: 12. This CDR3 reads CASSPKPLGTGGNQPQHF. CDR3 nucleotides: TGTGCCAGCAGCCCTAAACCCCTCGGGACAGGGGGCAATCAGCCCCAGCATTTT.

This clone was seen only a few times. The chain links TRBV10-3 to TRBJ2-1; TRBD2 matches 9 bases. The CDR3 consists of 13 residues. Germline values: CDR1 ENHRY, CDR2 SYGVKD. V was clipped by 10 bases and J by 8 bases; unmatched bases: 9. The CDR3: CATLAGNFHEQFF. DNA for the CDR3: TGTGCCACCCTAGCGGGGAACTTCCATGAGCAGTTCTTC.

The rearrangement links TRBV2 to TRBJ2-3; possible D gene TRBD2, 6 bases. CDR3 size: 14 residues. Per germline, CDR1 SNHLY and CDR2 FYNNEI. The V gene lost 2 bases and the J gene lost 8 bases, with 14 bases spanning the gap. The chain's CDR3 is CASSEKLLASTQYF. The CDR3, as DNA: TGTGCCAGCAGTGAAAAACTACTAGCATCTACGCAGTATTTT.

V usage is TRBV7-8 and J usage is TRBJ2-1; 8 positions agree with TRBD2. The CDR3 extends over 15 amino acids. Germline CDR1 and CDR2: SGHVS and FQNEAQ. J gave up 7 bases and V 4 bases, and 9 bases lay outside the gene matches. The CDR3 reads CASSSSGSVWNEQFF. The CDR3 DNA follows: TGTGCCAGCAGCTCAAGCGGGAGTGTGTGGAATGAGCAGTTCTTC.

The chain carries TRBV5-8 and TRBJ2-7; 9 positions match TRBD1. The germline gives CDR1 SGHTS, CDR2 YDEGEE. V lost 3 bases, J lost 2 bases, and 3 bases stayed unmatched. The CDR3 has 14 residues. In DNA, the CDR3 is TGTGCCAGCAGCTCCGGGACAGGGACCTACGAGCAGTACTTC. Amino acid sequence: CASSSGTGTYEQYF.

This clone was recorded once. The chain employs TRBV27 and TRBJ2-7; 11 bases fit TRBD1. V was pared by 1 base and J by 0 bases, with 8 bases of the junction left unmatched. CDR3 length: 18 amino acids. Germline V CDR1 and CDR2: MNHEY, SMNVEV (reference sequence). The DNA of the CDR3 is TGTGCCAGCAGTTTATTCGGGACAGGGGGATATTCCTCCTACGAGCAGTACTTC. Amino acids: CASSLFGTGGYSSYEQYF.

CDR3 DNA: TGTGCCAGCAGTTTATCCCCGGTCGGCACTGAAGCTTTCTTT. It is translated as CASSLSPVGTEAFF. The V and J genes are TRBV6-5 and TRBJ1-1; D is ambiguous. CDR3 length equals 14 residues. V gave up 4 bases and J gave up 4 bases, with 13 bases separating them. Germline CDR1 MNHEY, CDR2 SVGAGI.

The V gene is TRBV5-1, the J gene TRBJ2-7, with 8 bases lining up with TRBD2. Germline assignment: CDR1 SGHRS and CDR2 YFSETQ. Trimming took 4 bases from V and 4 from J; bases not matched to a gene: 10. This CDR3 has 15 amino acids. In DNA form, the CDR3 reads TGCGCCAGCAGCCCGGACGGACTAGCAAGGTACGAGCAGTACTTC. Encoded protein: CASSPDGLARYEQYF.

The chain recombines TRBV5-1 with TRBJ2-1; D is possibly TRBD2 (6 bases). The germline V gene has CDR1 SGHRS and CDR2 YFSETQ. The CDR3 runs 16 residues. V was clipped by 4 bases and J by 4 bases, with 18 bases between them. The CDR3 loop is CASSESRGGIYNEQFF. In DNA form, the CDR3 reads TGCGCCAGCAGCGAATCGCGAGGCGGGATTTACAATGAGCAGTTCTTC. Full variable domain (missing parts from reference TRBV5-1 and TRBJ2-1): KAGVTQTPRYLIKTRGQQVTLSCSPISGHRSVSWYQQTPGQGLQFLFEYFSETQRNKGNFPGRFSGRQFSNSRSEMNVSTLELGDSALYLCASSESRGGIYNEQFFGPGTRLTVL.

The chain recombines TRBV7-2 with TRBJ2-4, with TRBD2 as a possible D gene (6 bases). The V gene's germline CDR1 is SGHTA and CDR2 FQGNSA. The CDR3 is made up of 14 amino acids. The germline V and J ends were trimmed by 1 base and 8 bases, with 12 bases remaining between them. This CDR3 is CASSLGSGIDIQYF. In nucleotides, the CDR3 is TGTGCCAGCAGCTTAGGTAGCGGTATTGACATTCAGTACTTC.

V and J are TRBV6-1 and TRBJ1-2; 8 bases match TRBD1. Germline V gene lookup returns CDR1 MNHNS and CDR2 SASEGT. CDR3 length: 15 residues. With 2 bases clipped from V and 5 bases from J, the junction kept 7 bases outside the gene matches. The CDR3 reads CASSELSTGVYGYTF. CDR3 DNA: TGTGCCAGCAGTGAACTCTCGACAGGGGTGTATGGCTACACCTTC.

This clone was recorded only once. The rearrangement uses TRBV5-5 and TRBJ2-1, with TRBD2 matching over 9 bases. CDR1 is SGHKS, CDR2 YYEKEE, per germline (reference sequence). This CDR3 has 15 residues. With 9 bases clipped from V and 5 bases from J, the junction kept 12 bases outside the gene matches. DNA for the CDR3: TGTGCCATCGGAGTTCTAGCGGGAAATAACAATGAGCAGTTCTTC. Protein product: CAIGVLAGNNNEQFF.

The chain is built from TRBV11-3 and TRBJ1-2; D unclear. Germline V lookup: CDR1 SGHNT, CDR2 YENEEA. V was trimmed by 1 base and J by 7 bases, leaving 13 bases between them. CDR3 length: 14 amino acids. DNA for the CDR3: TGTGCCAGCAGCTTAGTGGGTACTTGGGCTGGCTACACCTTC. This translates into CASSLVGTWAGYTF.

The V gene is TRBV28, the J gene TRBJ2-3; TRBD2 is a possible D gene (6 bases). V was shortened by 10 bases and J by 2 bases, with 19 bases between the two germline ends. Germline V gene lookup returns CDR1 MDHEN and CDR2 SYDVKM. CDR3 length equals 15 residues. In DNA, the CDR3 is TGTGCCACCCAGGGTCTGCGGGACCCCACAGATACGCAGTATTTT. Encoded protein: CATQGLRDPTDTQYF.

The DNA of the CDR3 is TGCGCCAGCCGGGAGATAGGGGACAATGAGCAGTTCTTC. It specifies CASREIGDNEQFF. This chain connects TRBV4-1 to TRBJ2-1; tentatively, D is TRBD2 (6 bases). V was clipped by 8 bases and J by 5 bases, with 13 bases between them. Looked up from germline, CDR1 is MGHRA and CDR2 is YSYEKL. The CDR3 sequence is 13 residues long.